This T cell receptor (beta chain) was captured in a study of CD8 T cells in Susac syndrome. As to this clonotype: At one end the junction does not follow the germline gene, possibly because of a read error.

Sequencing targeted TCR beta in blood CD8+ and CD4+ T cells. Negative isolation yielded CD4+ and CD8+ T cells, and FACS enriched TEMRA cells. Random hexamers primed reverse transcription of about 0.5 to 1 ug RNA. Amplification of TCR beta CDR3 used immunoSEQ multiplex PCR across 54 Vbeta and 13 Jbeta. From the immunoSEQ multiplex PCR reads, TCRdb called clonotypes with MiXCR, one entry per CDR3 protein. The profile shows about 240,000 distinct CDR3 sequences, less than 96% of them singletons. The CDR3 runs to 14 residues. Germline lookup yields CDR1 DFQATT and CDR2 SNEGSKA (reference sequence). The clonotype was recovered from a human donor with Susac syndrome. The chain has TRBV20-1 and TRBJ1-3, with TRBD1 matching 8 bases. Material for sequencing was CD4+ T cells from PBMCs. The DNA of the CDR3 is TGCAGTGTTAGACCGACAGGGGCCGGAAACACCATATATTTT. Its protein product is CSVRPTGAGNTIYF.